The 29 T cell receptor beta chains below come from one sample, sequenced in a study of T cell repertoires in ileal Crohn's disease. The protocol was immunoSEQ multiplex PCR, while the TCRdb copy is restricted to in-frame clones and leaves out a portion. The profile shows about 5,500 clones, under 90% of them singletons. The sequencing input was ileal tissue. These receptors all come from an adult with Crohn's disease.

The chain uses TRBV29-1 and TRBJ2-1; D unclear. The germline V gene encodes CDR1 SQVTM and CDR2 ANQGSEA. The CDR3 has 13 amino acids. V was trimmed by 4 bases and J by 6 bases, leaving 13 bases between them. The DNA of the CDR3 is TGCAGCGTTGCGGGTCGACCGGGCAATGAGCAGTTCTTC. Translation gives CSVAGRPGNEQFF.

V and J are TRBV19 and TRBJ1-1; weak D call: TRBD1 (6 bases). Trimming pared 2 bases from V and 5 bases from J, leaving 27 bases between. CDR1 is LNHDA, CDR2 SQIVND, per germline (reference sequence). The CDR3 length is 19 residues. DNA of the CDR3: TGTGCCAGTAGTATAAGAGGGGGAACCCGAGGACTTATGGAGACTGAAGCTTTCTTT. Translated, it gives CASSIRGGTRGLMETEAFF.

CDR3 protein: CASSVSQSMNTEAFF. CDR3 nucleotides: TGTGCCAGCAGCGTTTCACAGAGCATGAACACTGAAGCTTTCTTT. The chain is built from TRBV9 and TRBJ1-1; D call uncertain. The CDR3 consists of 15 residues. Germline CDR1 reads SGDLS; CDR2 reads YYNGEE. The V and J ends lost 2 bases and 0 bases respectively, with 11 bases between them.

This rearrangement joins TRBV6-5 to TRBJ2-7; 10 nucleotides match TRBD1. The V gene's germline CDR1 is MNHEY and CDR2 SVGAGI. The CDR3 is 15 residues long. Trimming at V came to 5 bases and at J to 4 bases, leaving 8 bases not matched to a gene. The DNA of the CDR3 is TGTGCCAGCAGTCCTTTGACAGGGGGCAAGTACGAGCAGTACTTC. The encoded protein is CASSPLTGGKYEQYF.

The CDR3 bases are TGTGCCAGCAGCCCGAGCGGGAGTTATGCCCAAGAGACCCAGTACTTC. It yields the protein CASSPSGSYAQETQYF. This chain connects TRBV28 to TRBJ2-5, with 8 bases matching TRBD2. With 6 bases clipped from V and 1 base from J, the junction kept 10 bases outside the gene matches. The CDR3 is 16 amino acids. Per germline, CDR1 MDHEN and CDR2 SYDVKM.

The V gene is TRBV20-1, the J gene TRBJ2-3, with 7 bases identical to TRBD1. V was pared by 6 bases and J by 7 bases, with 4 bases of the junction left unmatched. This CDR3 is 11 amino acids long. The V gene's germline CDR1 is DFQATT and CDR2 SNEGSKA (reference sequence). The CDR3 reads CSAEQGNTQYF. The CDR3, as DNA: TGCAGTGCAGAACAGGGGAATACGCAGTATTTT.

Worth noting for this clone: A read error may produce the germline difference seen at one junction end. The rearrangement links TRBV5-4 to TRBJ2-5; 9 positions match TRBD2. Looked up from germline, CDR1 is SGHNT and CDR2 is YYREEE (reference sequence). The CDR3 length is 16 residues. CDR3 in amino acids: CAGSRTASGMIETQYF. CDR3 in DNA: TGTGCCGGCAGCCGAACCGCTAGCGGGATGATTGAGACCCAGTACTTC.

CDR3 sequence reads: CASRTGTVTEAFF. The CDR3 DNA follows: TGTGCCAGCAGGACGGGAACAGTCACTGAAGCTTTCTTT. J is TRBJ1-1 and V is TRBV5-6; D is uncertain. The germline CDR1 and CDR2 sequences are SGHDT and YYEEEE. This CDR3 spans 13 amino acids. Trimming left V 5 bases short and J 4 bases short, with 12 bases between.

This sequence joins TRBV7-9 and TRBJ1-2, with TRBD1 identical over 10 bases. Germline CDR1 and CDR2: SEHNR and FQNEAQ (reference sequence). CDR3 length: 13 amino acids. This CDR3 reads CVATTGGGEGYTF. CDR3 nucleotides: TGTGTCGCGACGACAGGGGGCGGTGAGGGCTACACCTTC.

The chain combines TRBV4-1 with TRBJ2-1, with 8 bases identical to TRBD2. Trimming cost V 4 bases and J 7 bases; bases outside gene matches: 15. The CDR3 spans 17 residues. Germline V gene sequence: CDR1 MGHRA, CDR2 YSYEKL. CDR3 sequence reads: CASSLEISGIRENEQFF. Here the CDR3 DNA reads TGCGCCAGCAGCCTAGAAATTAGCGGGATTCGGGAAAATGAGCAGTTCTTC.

This chain joins TRBV4-2 and TRBJ2-3; 7 bases agree with TRBD2. This CDR3 contains 17 residues. Per the germline V gene, CDR1 is LGHNA and CDR2 is YNFKEQ. V lost 0 bases to trimming and J lost 3 bases; unmatched junction nucleotides: 9. The CDR3 bases are TGTGCCAGCAGCCAAGATGATCGGGAGGTTAGGACAGATACGCAGTATTTT. It specifies CASSQDDREVRTDTQYF.

Only one count was recorded for this clone. The chain couples TRBV5-1 to TRBJ2-5; D possibly corresponds to TRBD2 (6 bases). The J call may be wrong; the DNA end is better matched by TRBJ2-7. CDR3 length equals 15 residues. The germline CDR1 and CDR2 sequences are SGHRS and YFSETQ. This CDR3 is CASSLGSGLTYEQYF. CDR3 nucleotides: TGCGCCAGCAGCTTGGGGAGCGGGTTAACCTACGAGCAGTACTTC.

V and J are TRBV9 and TRBJ2-6; TRBD1 is a possible D gene (5 bases). The germline V and J ends were trimmed by 0 bases and 3 bases, with 13 bases remaining between them. The CDR3 is made up of 17 amino acids. Per the germline V gene, CDR1 is SGDLS and CDR2 is YYNGEE. CDR3 bases: TGTGCCAGCAGCGTAGCTCCGCAGGGTGGTGGGGCCAACGTCCTGACTTTC. Residues: CASSVAPQGGGANVLTF.

The chain has TRBV29-1 and TRBJ1-2; possible D gene TRBD1, 6 bases. CDR1 and CDR2 from the germline V gene are SQVTM and ANQGSEA. Between the trimmed V and J ends, which lost 6 bases and 8 bases, there was a span of 25 bases. The CDR3 covers 15 residues. The CDR3 sequence: CSVHDVVWGRGGYTF. Here the CDR3 DNA reads TGCAGCGTCCATGATGTAGTTTGGGGGCGCGGCGGCTACACCTTC.

The chain uses TRBV7-2 and TRBJ2-1; 9 bases align to TRBD1. The CDR3 contains 15 residues. Trimming cost V 6 bases and J 0 bases; bases outside gene matches: 3. The germline V gene has CDR1 SGHTA and CDR2 FQGNSA. This CDR3 reads CASSSQGASYNEQFF. For the CDR3, the DNA is TGTGCCAGCAGTTCACAGGGGGCCTCCTACAATGAGCAGTTCTTC. Variable domain in full (rest from reference TRBV7-2 and TRBJ2-1): GAGVSQSPSNKVTEKGKDVELRCDPISGHTALYWYRQSLGQGLEFLIYFQGNSAPDKSGLPSDRFSAERTGGSVSTLTIQRTQQEDSAVYLCASSSQGASYNEQFFGPGTRLTVL.

The chain links TRBV19 to TRBJ2-5, with 7 positions matching TRBD1. There are 15 residues in the CDR3. CDR1 is LNHDA and CDR2 is SQIVND in the germline V gene (reference sequence). Unmatched junction bases numbered 6, after V lost 5 bases and J lost 0 bases. In DNA, the CDR3 is TGTGCCAGTAGTTCGACAGGGTTGAACCAAGAGACCCAGTACTTC. It codes for CASSSTGLNQETQYF.

This chain links TRBV2 with TRBJ2-4; D perhaps matches TRBD1 (6 bases). The CDR3 contains 15 residues. Trimming pared 6 bases from V and 0 bases from J, leaving 12 bases between. CDR1 is SNHLY and CDR2 is FYNNEI in the germline V gene. The CDR3 coding sequence is TGTGCCAGCAGGGACAGCCTATTAGCCAAAAACATTCAGTACTTC. Amino acid sequence: CASRDSLLAKNIQYF.

The V call is TRBV15, the J call TRBJ1-5, with 7 bases aligning to TRBD1. The CDR3 runs to 15 residues. From germline, CDR1 is LNHNV and CDR2 YYDKDF (reference sequence). The V segment lost 3 bases and the J segment 4 bases; nucleotides outside the gene matches: 6. CDR3 loop: CATSSLDRWNQPQHF. In DNA, the CDR3 is TGTGCCACCAGCAGTTTGGACAGGTGGAATCAGCCCCAGCATTTT.

This sequence joins TRBV5-1 and TRBJ1-2, with D maybe TRBD1 (6 bases). Germline CDR1 and CDR2: SGHRS and YFSETQ. Trimming shortened V by 2 bases and J by 4 bases, and 12 bases separated the two germline ends. The CDR3 loop spans 14 amino acids. The CDR3 loop reads CASSLDRPTYGYTF. The CDR3 region has the DNA TGCGCCAGCAGCTTAGACAGGCCGACCTATGGCTACACCTTC. Variable domain in full (rest from reference TRBV5-1 and TRBJ1-2): KAGVTQTPRYLIKTRGQQVTLSCSPISGHRSVSWYQQTPGQGLQFLFEYFSETQRNKGNFPGRFSGRQFSNSRSEMNVSTLELGDSALYLCASSLDRPTYGYTFGSGTRLTVV.

The chain couples TRBV19 to TRBJ1-2; possibly TRBD1 for D (5 bases). Trimming took off 5 bases at V and 0 bases at J, with 10 bases between the two ends. This CDR3 region has 14 residues. Looked up from germline, CDR1 is LNHDA and CDR2 is SQIVND (reference sequence). The CDR3 region is CASSPTDTNYGYTF. CDR3 DNA: TGTGCCAGTAGTCCGACAGACACTAACTATGGCTACACCTTC.

This rearrangement joins TRBV2 to TRBJ2-1; TRBD1 is a possible D gene (6 bases). There are 12 residues in the CDR3. Germline CDR1 is SNHLY and CDR2 is FYNNEI. V shed 6 bases and J shed 16 bases, with 19 bases lying between them. The CDR3 DNA reads TGTGCCAGCAGCCGGACAGACCCTAGGTATTTCTTC. Translating it yields CASSRTDPRYFF. The full variable domain, completed using reference TRBV2 and TRBJ2-1, is EPEVTQTPSHQVTQMGQEVILRCVPISNHLYFYWYRQILGQKVEFLVSFYNNEISEKSEIFDDQFSVERPDGSNFTLKIRSTKLEDSAMYFCASSRTDPRYFFGPGTRLTVL.

The V gene is TRBV29-1, the J gene TRBJ2-7, with D tentatively TRBD1 (7 bases). The CDR3 spans 13 residues. Between the trimmed V and J ends, which lost 6 bases and 7 bases, there was a span of 19 bases. Germline V gene sequence: CDR1 SQVTM, CDR2 ANQGSEA. The CDR3 DNA is TGCAGCGTCGCCGGGACAGCCGGGGGTGAGCAGTACTTC. Amino acids: CSVAGTAGGEQYF.

The chain combines TRBV7-9 with TRBJ2-1; possibly TRBD2 for D (5 bases). The CDR3 has 13 residues. Germline V lookup: CDR1 SEHNR, CDR2 FQNEAQ (reference sequence). With 2 bases removed from V and 10 bases from J, the gap between germline ends came to 12 bases. CDR3 DNA: TGTGCCAGCAGCTTATCACGGCTAGCCGAGCAGTTCTTC. Translating gives CASSLSRLAEQFF.

This clone is a singleton in its sample. DNA for the CDR3: TGTGCCAGCACAAATGGAGACGCAGGGGGGAATCAGCCCCAGCATTTT. It encodes CASTNGDAGGNQPQHF. This chain connects TRBV28 to TRBJ1-5, with TRBD1 matching over 7 bases. V trimming: 7 bases; J trimming: 4 bases; junction bases outside the gene matches: 13. Germline V CDR1 and CDR2: MDHEN, SYDVKM. This CDR3 is 16 amino acids long.

The CDR3 coding sequence is TGTGCCAGCAGCCGCGGAACTAACCAAGAGACCCAGTACTTC. This encodes CASSRGTNQETQYF. The chain employs TRBV5-4 and TRBJ2-5; the D is unclear. The germline CDR1 and CDR2 sequences are SGHNT and YYREEE (reference sequence). This CDR3 has 14 amino acids. Trimming shortened V by 4 bases and J by 0 bases, and 10 bases separated the two germline ends.

V is TRBV27 and J is TRBJ2-7; the match to TRBD2 covers 10 bases. Germline values: CDR1 MNHEY, CDR2 SMNVEV (reference sequence). The CDR3 is made up of 13 amino acids. V shed 8 bases, J shed 5 bases, and the junction held 6 bases outside the gene matches. For the CDR3, the DNA is TGTGCCAGCCGAAGGGGACTAGCGAACGAGCAGTACTTC. Protein product: CASRRGLANEQYF.

DNA for the CDR3: TGCGCCAGCAGACCGGGAGCTGGAAACAATGAGCAGTTCTTC. Translated, it gives CASRPGAGNNEQFF. The rearrangement joins TRBV5-1 to TRBJ2-1; D perhaps matches TRBD2 (6 bases). The V end lost 5 bases, the J end lost 5 bases, and 14 bases lay between the germline ends. Germline CDR1 reads SGHRS; CDR2 reads YFSETQ. This CDR3 spans 14 amino acids.

The V call is TRBV28, the J call TRBJ1-5, with unresolved D. CDR1 and CDR2 from the germline V gene are MDHEN and SYDVKM. This CDR3 is built from 14 residues. V lost 2 bases and J 6 bases, leaving 11 bases between the germline ends. The CDR3 region is CASSLRVGLQPQHF. CDR3 nucleotide sequence: TGTGCCAGCAGTTTAAGGGTTGGACTTCAGCCCCAGCATTTT. Looking up the rest from reference TRBV28 and TRBJ1-5 gives the full variable domain: DVKVTQSSRYLVKRTGEKVFLECVQDMDHENMFWYRQDPGLGLRLIYFSYDVKMKEKGDIPEGYSVSREKKERFSLILESASTNQTSMYLCASSLRVGLQPQHFGDGTRLSIL.

V usage is TRBV5-5 and J usage is TRBJ1-5, with D tentatively TRBD1 (5 bases). Trimming removed 4 bases from V and 2 bases from J, with 13 bases in between. Germline assignment: CDR1 SGHKS and CDR2 YYEKEE (reference sequence). This CDR3 has 15 residues. Written as DNA, the CDR3 is TGTGCCAGCAGCGGGGCTCCACAGGGCAATCAGCCCCAGCATTTT. It specifies CASSGAPQGNQPQHF.